This T cell receptor (beta chain) was obtained from a study of CD8+CD57+ T cells in acquired aplastic anemia. Study conclusions and caveats: It was found that fewer than 35 CD8+ CDR3 sequences were shared between patients and controls.

With respect to this clonotype: The antigen is unknown.

The CDR3 length is 15 residues. CDR1 is SNHLY and CDR2 is FYNNEI in the germline V gene. V shed 5 bases, J shed 7 bases, and the junction held 8 bases outside the gene matches. Investigators profiled TCR beta VDJ and CDR3 from genomic DNA template. TCRdb re-analysed the reads in MiXCR, keeping a single row per CDR3 protein. The data hold 150,000 to 200,000 distinct CDR3 sequences, with about three fifths observed a single time. The TCR sequence derives from a human donor with severe aplastic anemia or a healthy control (not recorded which). The chain recombines TRBV2 with TRBJ2-5; 12 bases fit TRBD2. Sequenced: sorted CD4+, CD8+, or CD8+CD57+ T cells (not recorded which) from PBMCs. The CDR3: CASSSLLAGGGTQYF. The CDR3 DNA reads as TGTGCCAGCAGTTCACTACTAGCGGGAGGAGGGACCCAGTACTTC.